The rows below give T cell receptor beta chains drawn from one sample of a study of cytomegalovirus exposure and HLA in healthy donors. Clones were sequenced by immunoSEQ multiplex PCR, and TCRdb holds only the in-frame ones, with some missing. Here the sample spans more than 130,000 clones, under 80% being singletons. The sample taken for sequencing was PBMCs. Receptor source: a male donor in good health and CMV-seronegative. The CDR3 runs from the conserved cysteine through the conserved F or W. A D gene is named only where the DNA matches it firmly. A row's size may be missing; if present it is once, few, many or a size class.

v_call	d_call	j_call	clone_size	cdr3_nt	cdr3_aa
TRBV25-1	TRBD2	TRBJ2-1	once	TGTGCCAGCAGTGAAGCAGGAGCGGGGGAAAATGAGCAGTTCTTC	CASSEAGAGENEQFF
TRBV2	TRBD1	TRBJ2-5	-	TGTGCCAGCAGGGGAATCCAGGGGGCAGGGGAGACCCAGTACTTC	CASRGIQGAGETQYF
TRBV5-1	-	TRBJ2-2	few	TGCGCCAGCAGCCCGGCCGGGACTCCCGGGGAGCTGTTTTTT	CASSPAGTPGELFF
TRBV2	-	TRBJ2-7	-	TGTGCCAGAGGAGGGTCGACAGCATCCTACGAGCAGTACTTC	CARGGSTASYEQYF
TRBV5-6	-	TRBJ1-1	few	TGTGCCAGCAGCCGACAGGAATCTACTGAAGCTTTCTTT	CASSRQESTEAFF
TRBV28	TRBD1	TRBJ1-3	once	TGTGCCAGCAGTTCCTTAAAGACAGGGGCTGGGGGCATATATTTT	CASSSLKTGAGGIYF
TRBV18	TRBD1	TRBJ1-2	-	TGTGCCAGCTCACCACAGACAGGGGCGAACTATGGCTACACCTTC	CASSPQTGANYGYTF
TRBV5-6	TRBD1	TRBJ2-7	-	TGTGCCAGCAGCCTAGGGACAGGGACCTACGAGCAGTACTTC	CASSLGTGTYEQYF
TRBV6-4	TRBD1	TRBJ1-5	-	TGTGCCAGCAGTGTAGGACAGGGGGATAGCAATCAGCCCCAGCATTTT	CASSVGQGDSNQPQHF
TRBV6-1	-	TRBJ1-2	-	TGTGCCAGCGCGTCCTCTAGCGCTAACTATGGCTACACCTTC	CASASSSANYGYTF
TRBV7-9	TRBD2	TRBJ2-1	few	TGTGCCAGCAGCCCAATGAGGGAACTAGCGGGGGGAAGGGAGCAGTTCTTC	CASSPMRELAGGREQFF
TRBV5-4	TRBD2	TRBJ2-1	-	TGTGCCAGCAGCGTCGAGCGGGGGGGATACAATGAGCAGTTCTTC	CASSVERGGYNEQFF
TRBV4-1	-	TRBJ1-2	once	TGCGCCAGCAGCCAAGAATTAGTGTCTGGCTACACCTTC	CASSQELVSGYTF
TRBV6-6	-	TRBJ1-2	-	TGTGCCAGCAGTCCAAGTAGCTATGGCTACACCTTC	CASSPSSYGYTF
TRBV30	-	TRBJ1-5	once	TGTGCCTGGGATCCGGGACATAGCAATCAGCCCCAGCATTTT	CAWDPGHSNQPQHF
TRBV15	TRBD2	TRBJ2-3	-	TGTGCCACCAGCATAAGCGGGAGAACGCAGTATTTT	CATSISGRTQYF
TRBV5-6	-	TRBJ1-2	-	TGTGCCAGCAGCTTGGTCGGGGGGTCATTCTACACCTTC	CASSLVGGSFYTF
TRBV9	-	TRBJ2-5	-	TGTGCCAGCGCGAATAGCGGCGTACAAGAGACCCAGTACTTC	CASANSGVQETQYF
TRBV5-1	TRBD2	TRBJ2-1	-	TGCGCCAGCAGCTTGAGGCCGGGAGGGGCTGAGCAGTTCTTC	CASSLRPGGAEQFF
TRBV7-9	-	TRBJ1-3	-	TGTGCCAGCCTCGAATTCCACAGGGACAACTCTGGAAACACCATATATTTT	CASLEFHRDNSGNTIYF
TRBV7-6	-	TRBJ1-6	medium-sized	TGTGCCAGCAGCTCCGGACAGTATAATTCACCCCTCCACTTT	CASSSGQYNSPLHF
TRBV7-8	TRBD1	TRBJ1-2	-	TGTGCCAGCAGCTCATTCCGGGACAGGGGGCGTGGCTACACCTTC	CASSSFRDRGRGYTF
TRBV19	-	TRBJ1-6	-	TGTGCCAGTAGTATTAGGCAGGGGCAGGGGAATTCACCCCTCCACTTT	CASSIRQGQGNSPLHF
TRBV11-2	-	TRBJ2-3	-	TGTGCCAGCACCTTTAGGGGGGGTACAGATACGCAGTATTTT	CASTFRGGTDTQYF
TRBV5-1	TRBD2	TRBJ2-7	-	TGCGCCAGCAGCTTAAGGGGACTAGCGTTAACCTACGAGCAGTACTTC	CASSLRGLALTYEQYF
TRBV27	TRBD1	TRBJ1-5	-	TGTGCCAGCAGTCCCAGGGGGCGAATTCAGCCCCAGCATTTT	CASSPRGRIQPQHF
TRBV25-1	TRBD2	TRBJ2-7	-	TGTGCCAGCAGTGCAGCGGGGCCCTACGAGCAGTACTTC	CASSAAGPYEQYF
TRBV19	TRBD1	TRBJ1-1	-	TGTGCCAGTAGATCCGGGACAGGGGGCACTGAAGCTTTCTTT	CASRSGTGGTEAFF
TRBV7-2	TRBD1	TRBJ1-2	-	TGTGCCACCCAGGGACAGGCCGAGGATGGCTACACCTTC	CATQGQAEDGYTF